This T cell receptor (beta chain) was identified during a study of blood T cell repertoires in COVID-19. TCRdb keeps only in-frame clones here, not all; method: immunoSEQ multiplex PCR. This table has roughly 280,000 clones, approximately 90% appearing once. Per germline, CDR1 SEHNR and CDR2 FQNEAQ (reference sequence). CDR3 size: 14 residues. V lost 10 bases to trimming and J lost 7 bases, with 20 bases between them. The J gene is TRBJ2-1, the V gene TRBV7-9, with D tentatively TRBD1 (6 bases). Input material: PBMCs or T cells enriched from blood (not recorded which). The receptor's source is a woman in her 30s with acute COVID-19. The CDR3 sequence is CATGNRDLENEQFF. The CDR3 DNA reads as TGTGCCACGGGAAACAGGGATTTGGAGAATGAGCAGTTCTTC.